Listed below are T cell receptor beta chains from one sample, sequenced in a study of OX40 agonist ivuxolimab in advanced cancers. Generated by immunoSEQ multiplex PCR, the TCRdb table keeps only in-frame clones and is missing some. The table records approximately 58,000 clones, roughly 85% of them present only once. Here the sequenced sample was CD4+ or CD8+ T cells sorted from blood, taken in a trial of the OX40 agonist ivuxolimab. Receptor source: an adult with an advanced solid tumor such as melanoma, head and neck, liver or kidney cancer. Both conserved end residues are part of each CDR3. D genes are given only for firm matches. Clone size is shown for a subset of rows, as once, few, many or a class of expanded clone.

d_gene: .; v_gene: TRBV4-1; j_gene: TRBJ1-1; abundance: .; len: 14; CDR3aa: CASSSPGRGTEAFF; CDR3nt: TGCGCCAGCAGCTCCCCGGGGAGGGGCACTGAAGCTTTCTTT
d_gene: TRBD1; v_gene: TRBV2; j_gene: TRBJ1-1; abundance: .; len: 15; CDR3aa: CASRIIQGMNTEAFF; CDR3nt: TGTGCCAGCAGAATAATACAGGGGATGAACACTGAAGCTTTCTTT
d_gene: TRBD1; v_gene: TRBV9; j_gene: TRBJ2-7; abundance: once; len: 15; CDR3aa: CASSQGQASSYEQYF; CDR3nt: TGTGCCAGCAGCCAAGGACAGGCTAGCTCCTACGAGCAGTACTTC
d_gene: TRBD2; v_gene: TRBV18; j_gene: TRBJ2-3; abundance: once; len: 17; CDR3aa: CASSSRTSGGSTDTQYF; CDR3nt: TGTGCCAGCTCATCCAGGACTAGCGGGGGAAGCACAGATACGCAGTATTTT
d_gene: TRBD2; v_gene: TRBV10-3; j_gene: TRBJ2-3; abundance: once; len: 15; CDR3aa: CAITERGGRTDTQYF; CDR3nt: TGTGCCATCACCGAGCGGGGCGGACGCACAGATACGCAGTATTTT
d_gene: TRBD2; v_gene: TRBV5-1; j_gene: TRBJ2-5; abundance: .; len: 18; CDR3aa: CASSLQRSQAGGSETQYF; CDR3nt: TGCGCCAGCAGCTTGCAGCGAAGTCAGGCGGGAGGGTCGGAGACCCAGTACTTC
d_gene: .; v_gene: TRBV5-7; j_gene: TRBJ2-7; abundance: .; len: 16; CDR3aa: CASSPTPGLVTYEQYF; CDR3nt: TGTGCCAGCAGCCCGACCCCGGGTTTGGTCACCTACGAGCAGTACTTC
d_gene: TRBD2; v_gene: TRBV7-9; j_gene: TRBJ2-5; abundance: .; len: 16; CDR3aa: CASSLGLAGGTETQYF; CDR3nt: TGTGCCAGCAGCTTAGGACTAGCGGGAGGGACAGAGACCCAGTACTTC
d_gene: TRBD1; v_gene: TRBV28; j_gene: TRBJ1-5; abundance: .; len: 19; CDR3aa: CASSASWGQTSASNQPQHF; CDR3nt: TGTGCCAGCAGTGCCTCTTGGGGACAGACCTCAGCAAGCAATCAGCCCCAGCATTTT
d_gene: TRBD1; v_gene: TRBV2; j_gene: TRBJ1-5; abundance: .; len: 16; CDR3aa: CASSTGTGTRNQPQHF; CDR3nt: TGTGCCAGCAGTACCGGGACAGGGACTCGCAATCAGCCCCAGCATTTT
d_gene: TRBD1; v_gene: TRBV15; j_gene: TRBJ2-3; abundance: .; len: 13; CDR3aa: CATRGQGRDTQYF; CDR3nt: TGTGCCACCAGGGGACAGGGCAGGGATACGCAGTATTTT
d_gene: .; v_gene: TRBV6-1; j_gene: TRBJ1-4; abundance: .; len: 17; CDR3aa: CASSDGLAGRPNEKLFF; CDR3nt: TGTGCCAGCAGTGATGGGCTGGCAGGGCGCCCTAATGAAAAACTGTTTTTT
d_gene: TRBD2; v_gene: TRBV7-2; j_gene: TRBJ2-3; abundance: .; len: 18; CDR3aa: CASSPQREGRRITDTQYF; CDR3nt: TGTGCCAGCAGCCCCCAGAGGGAGGGCCGAAGAATCACAGATACGCAGTATTTT
d_gene: TRBD2; v_gene: TRBV10-1; j_gene: TRBJ2-5; abundance: .; len: 17; CDR3aa: CASSLTSGGVLQETQYF; CDR3nt: TGCGCCAGCAGCCTGACTAGCGGGGGGGTTCTTCAAGAGACCCAGTACTTC
d_gene: TRBD1; v_gene: TRBV11-2; j_gene: TRBJ1-2; abundance: .; len: 13; CDR3aa: CASRPRTGGGYTF; CDR3nt: TGTGCCAGCAGGCCGCGGACAGGGGGTGGCTACACCTTC